This T cell receptor beta chain is from a study of OX40 agonist ivuxolimab in advanced cancers. For the study at large: Patients received ivuxolimab, an agonistic anti-OX40 (CD134) antibody. Study-wide points: Dose levels from 0.1 to 3.0 mg/kg saw CD4+ and CD8+ blood T cells expand clonally by week 6. In CD8+ T cells, expanded clones were on average more numerous than in CD4+.

Comments on this clone: The antigen is not known.

V was clipped by 0 bases and J by 4 bases, with 9 bases between them. Germline CDR1 MNHEY, CDR2 SVGAGI. This CDR3 is 14 amino acids long. Exclusion applied to patients with autoimmune disease history or systemic immunosuppression. Libraries were prepared by immunoSEQ multiplex PCR; TCRdb keeps only in-frame clonotypes and omits some of them. This sample has roughly 30,000 clones, with 80% to 90% found just once. The source is an adult with an advanced solid tumor such as melanoma, head and neck, liver or kidney cancer. The input for sequencing was CD4+ or CD8+ T cells sorted from blood, taken in a trial of the OX40 agonist ivuxolimab. V usage is TRBV6-5 and J usage is TRBJ1-2; tentatively, D is TRBD1 (6 bases). The chain's CDR3 is CASSYSRRGYGYTF. CDR3 DNA sequence: TGTGCCAGCAGTTACTCTCGCAGGGGCTATGGCTACACCTTC.